The 4 T cell receptor beta chains reported below all come from one sample, sequenced in a study of vaccination and CD4 T cells after COVID-19. The antigens for these receptors are not known. Specified treatment: roughly ten-day PBMC culture with coronavirus spike peptide pools or control peptides (ViraFEST assay). The Oncomine TCR Beta short-read assay generated sequence data from the DNA of cultured CD4+ T cells. Each CDR3 protein is one row after TCRdb ran MiXCR on the PCR reads. The sample lists over 11,000 distinct CDR3 sequences; less than 65% were seen once. Source: CD4+ T cells from blood, cultured in vitro, taken before SARS-CoV-2 vaccination. The source is a human donor who had recovered from COVID-19.

This clonotype was seen a few times. CDR3 sequence (DNA): TGTGCCAGCAGTTACATACGGGCAGACCTTAACTATGGCTACACCTTC. Translation: CASSYIRADLNYGYTF. The chain joins TRBV27 to TRBJ1-2, with unresolved D. CDR3 size: 16 residues. Germline CDR1 is MNHEY and CDR2 is SMNVEV (reference sequence). V lost 4 bases, J lost 1 base, and 16 bases lay in between.

This chain uses TRBV7-8 with TRBJ2-1, with 10 positions matching TRBD1. Germline trimming cut 5 bases from V and 5 bases from J; bases unmatched to any gene: 6. The CDR3 runs 15 residues. Germline V gene data show CDR1 as SGHVS and CDR2 as FQNEAQ. CDR3 in DNA: TGTGCCAGCAGCCCTCCGGGACAGGGGAACAATGAGCAGTTCTTC. Translating it yields CASSPPGQGNNEQFF.

The V gene is TRBV7-9, the J gene TRBJ1-4; D gene ambiguous. Germline V gene sequence: CDR1 SEHNR, CDR2 FQNEAQ (reference sequence). The CDR3 spans 13 residues. V was shortened by 8 bases and J by 8 bases, with 15 bases between the two germline ends. This CDR3 reads CASSRGGIEKLFF. The CDR3 DNA is TGTGCCAGCTCCCGGGGAGGGATCGAAAAACTGTTTTTT.

This clonotype was observed a handful of times. The CDR3 DNA reads as TGTGCCAGCAGTCCCGAGGGTTCACCCCTCCACTTT. This gives the protein CASSPEGSPLHF. The chain has TRBV6-1 and TRBJ1-6; D is undetermined. CDR1 is MNHNS, CDR2 SASEGT, per germline. Trimming shortened V by 5 bases and J by 9 bases, and 8 bases separated the two germline ends. This CDR3 comprises 12 residues.